Presented here are 30 T cell receptor beta chains from one specimen sequenced in a study of T cell responses to AZD1222 COVID-19 vaccine. Only in-frame clones appear in the TCRdb table, and some are missing; sequencing was by immunoSEQ multiplex PCR. Seen here are approximately 75,000 clones, roughly 87% observed once, and the top ten hold roughly 18%. Sample: peripheral blood, taken 28 days after the second AZD1222 dose. These receptors were obtained from an adult who received the AZD1222 COVID-19 vaccine.

The chain uses TRBV11-2 and TRBJ2-7, with TRBD1 identical over 8 bases. Germline assignment: CDR1 SGHAT and CDR2 FQNNGV. V gave up 3 bases and J gave up 2 bases; unmatched junction bases: 3. There are 14 residues in the CDR3. The CDR3 DNA follows: TGTGCCAGCAGCTTTCGACAGGGGCCCTACGAGCAGTACTTC. This gives the protein CASSFRQGPYEQYF.

The genes are TRBV6-5 and TRBJ1-5; a weak D match, TRBD1 (6 bases). The CDR3 totals 13 residues. V was pared by 9 bases and J by 0 bases, with 9 bases between. Germline V gives CDR1 MNHEY, CDR2 SVGAGI. CDR3 DNA: TGTGCCAGTCGGACAGCTAGCAATCAGCCCCAGCATTTT. This codes for CASRTASNQPQHF.

This clone was observed a single time. The chain joins TRBV30 to TRBJ2-3, with D possibly being TRBD2 (5 bases). CDR1 GTSNPN and CDR2 SVGIG come from the germline V gene (reference sequence). Trimming took off 8 bases at V and 8 bases at J, with 14 bases between the two ends. The CDR3 runs 11 residues. The CDR3 sequence is CAQQLAFTQYF. The DNA of the CDR3 is TGTGCCCAACAGCTAGCTTTTACGCAGTATTTT.

The rearrangement joins TRBV7-9 to TRBJ2-3; D uncertain. Between the trimmed V and J ends, which lost 4 bases and 0 bases, there was a span of 14 bases. This CDR3 comprises 16 residues. Germline values: CDR1 SEHNR, CDR2 FQNEAQ (reference sequence). The CDR3 DNA reads TGTGCCAGCAGCTCATTGATCATGACTAGCACAGATACGCAGTATTTT. Protein sequence: CASSSLIMTSTDTQYF. Drawing the rest from reference TRBV7-9 and TRBJ2-3, the complete variable domain is DTGVSQNPRHKITKRGQNVTFRCDPISEHNRLYWYRQTLGQGPEFLTYFQNEAQLEKSRLLSDRFSAERPKGSFSTLEIQRTEQGDSAMYLCASSSLIMTSTDTQYFGPGTRLTVL.

The gene calls are TRBV7-2 and TRBJ1-3; 10 positions agree with TRBD1. The trim removed 6 bases at V and 7 bases at J, leaving 3 bases unmatched. The CDR3 is made up of 13 amino acids. The germline gives CDR1 SGHTA, CDR2 FQGNSA. The CDR3 DNA reads TGTGCCAGCAGTCCGGGACAGGGGAACACCATATATTTT. It is translated as CASSPGQGNTIYF.

The chain recombines TRBV5-6 with TRBJ2-7; 8 nucleotides line up with TRBD1. Germline CDR1 is SGHDT and CDR2 is YYEEEE. J gave up 5 bases and V 3 bases, and 4 bases lay outside the gene matches. The CDR3 consists of 13 residues. This CDR3 is CASSSAGGDEQYF. CDR3 nucleotide sequence: TGTGCCAGCAGCTCCGCAGGGGGCGACGAGCAGTACTTC.

V and J are TRBV6-1 and TRBJ1-2; tentatively, D is TRBD1 (6 bases). The germline V and J ends were trimmed by 2 bases and 13 bases, with 14 bases remaining between them. The CDR3 sequence is 12 residues long. Germline V CDR1 and CDR2: MNHNS, SASEGT. In DNA, the CDR3 is TGTGCCAGCAGTGAACGGCAGGGGCGTCCCACCTTC. Protein product: CASSERQGRPTF.

The genes are TRBV6-5 and TRBJ2-7; perhaps TRBD1 as D (5 bases). The CDR3 is made up of 16 amino acids. Germline loops: CDR1 MNHEY, CDR2 SVGAGI. V was clipped by 2 bases and J by 0 bases, with 14 bases between them. CDR3 sequence reads: CASSYHGRVGSYEQYF. CDR3 nucleotides: TGTGCCAGCAGTTACCACGGCAGGGTGGGCTCCTACGAGCAGTACTTC.

The chain carries TRBV7-2 and TRBJ1-2; TRBD1 is a possible D gene (5 bases). Germline CDR1 reads SGHTA; CDR2 reads FQGNSA. This CDR3 is built from 12 residues. V lost 6 bases, J lost 8 bases, and 13 bases lay in between. This CDR3 is CASRLGGEGYTF. In DNA form, the CDR3 reads TGTGCCAGCAGGCTCGGGGGTGAGGGCTACACCTTC.

The V gene is TRBV15, the J gene TRBJ2-7; D is tentatively TRBD1 or TRBD2 (5 bases each). This CDR3 is 14 amino acids long. CDR1 and CDR2 (germline): LNHNV, YYDKDF (reference sequence). The germline V and J ends were trimmed by 9 bases and 5 bases, with 20 bases remaining between them. CDR3 sequence: CATATVGPRHEQYF. The CDR3 region has the DNA TGTGCCACGGCTACCGTGGGACCTCGCCACGAGCAGTACTTC.

V is TRBV12-3 or TRBV12-4 and J is TRBJ1-2; 12 positions agree with TRBD1. The trim removed 5 bases at V and 8 bases at J, leaving 3 bases unmatched. This CDR3 contains 13 residues. The CDR3 loop reads CASSLGTGGGYTF. CDR3 DNA: TGTGCCAGCAGTCTCGGGACAGGGGGCGGCTACACCTTC.

The chain employs TRBV28 and TRBJ1-1; the D is unclear. Looked up from germline, CDR1 is MDHEN and CDR2 is SYDVKM. The CDR3 runs 16 residues. V gave up 4 bases and J gave up 1 base, with 16 bases separating them. CDR3: CASSSGPPGSNTEAFF. In nucleotides, the CDR3 is TGTGCCAGCAGTTCGGGCCCTCCGGGGTCGAACACTGAAGCTTTCTTT.

The gene calls are TRBV7-2 and TRBJ1-5; 7 bases map to TRBD1. The CDR3 spans 13 residues. Germline V lookup: CDR1 SGHTA, CDR2 FQGNSA. J lost 5 bases, V lost 6 bases, and 4 bases had no gene match. CDR3 DNA sequence: TGTGCCAGCAGTCTTCAGGGGGATCAGCCCCAGCATTTT. Translating it yields CASSLQGDQPQHF. The variable domain in full, with the rest retrieved from reference TRBV7-2 and TRBJ1-5, is GAGVSQSPSNKVTEKGKDVELRCDPISGHTALYWYRQSLGQGLEFLIYFQGNSAPDKSGLPSDRFSAERTGGSVSTLTIQRTQQEDSAVYLCASSLQGDQPQHFGDGTRLSIL.

This clone was detected a few times. The chain is built from TRBV30 and TRBJ1-2; TRBD1 agrees at 9 bases. CDR3 length: 14 amino acids. Germline V lookup: CDR1 GTSNPN, CDR2 SVGIG (reference sequence). With 1 base clipped from V and 3 bases from J, the junction kept 3 bases outside the gene matches. The CDR3 here is CAWSAGTGYYGYTF. Here the CDR3 DNA reads TGTGCCTGGAGTGCCGGGACAGGGTACTATGGCTACACCTTC.

The chain employs TRBV12-3 or TRBV12-4 and TRBJ1-3; D unresolved. Trimming left V 6 bases short and J 4 bases short, with 10 bases between. This CDR3 region has 13 residues. Here the CDR3 DNA reads TGTGCCAGCAGGATAACCCCAGGAAACACCATATATTTT. Translating it yields CASRITPGNTIYF.

The V and J genes are TRBV12-3 or TRBV12-4 and TRBJ1-2; D call uncertain. There are 12 residues in the CDR3. The V end lost 2 bases, the J end lost 5 bases, and 6 bases lay between the germline ends. CDR3 loop: CASSLYTYGYTF. Here the CDR3 DNA reads TGTGCCAGCAGTTTATATACTTATGGCTACACCTTC.

This sequence joins TRBV4-3 and TRBJ2-3; TRBD2 matches 7 bases. This CDR3 is 16 amino acids long. Trimming cost V 1 base and J 0 bases; bases outside gene matches: 4. Germline CDR1 is LGHNA and CDR2 is YSLEER. The CDR3 DNA follows: TGCGCCAGCAGCCAAGGTTCAGCGGGGAGCACAGATACGCAGTATTTT. As protein: CASSQGSAGSTDTQYF.

The chain is built from TRBV20-1 and TRBJ2-3; D not resolved. The CDR3 length is 11 residues. From germline, CDR1 is DFQATT and CDR2 SNEGSKA (reference sequence). The ends were cut back, 7 bases at V and 2 bases at J, with 7 bases in the middle. The CDR3 DNA sequence: TGCAGTGGGTCCCTCACAGATACGCAGTATTTT. It codes for CSGSLTDTQYF.

The chain has TRBV3-1 (or the pseudogene TRBV3-2) and TRBJ1-3, with 7 bases aligning to TRBD1. Germline V CDR1 and CDR2: LGHDT, YNNKEL (reference sequence). This CDR3 has 14 residues. V lost 8 bases and J lost 3; bases outside the gene matches: 7. The CDR3 here is CASSLAGGGNTIYF. CDR3 nucleotide sequence: TGTGCCAGCTCCCTGGCAGGGGGTGGAAACACCATATATTTT.

V is TRBV30 and J is TRBJ2-7; no firm D call. The V and J ends lost 0 bases and 3 bases respectively, with 9 bases between them. CDR1 is GTSNPN, CDR2 SVGIG, per germline (reference sequence). CDR3 length: 13 amino acids. CDR3 region: CAWSVMSLYEQYF. The CDR3 DNA sequence: TGTGCCTGGAGTGTAATGAGCCTCTACGAGCAGTACTTC.

The chain employs TRBV4-1 and TRBJ1-2, with 11 bases lining up with TRBD1. In germline, CDR1 is MGHRA, CDR2 YSYEKL. The CDR3 runs 16 residues. The V gene end was trimmed by 1 base and the J gene end by 5 bases; junction bases not matched to a gene: 6. The CDR3 bases are TGCGCCAGCAGCCAAGCCGTGGGACAGGGGGGATATGGCTACACCTTC. This sequence encodes CASSQAVGQGGYGYTF.

The chain recombines TRBV19 with TRBJ1-1; D uncertain. This CDR3 is 12 amino acids long. The ends were cut back, 3 bases at V and 1 base at J, with 3 bases in the middle. Germline lookup yields CDR1 LNHDA and CDR2 SQIVND (reference sequence). The CDR3 sequence: CASSMQNTEAFF. The CDR3 DNA reads as TGTGCCAGTAGTATGCAGAACACTGAAGCTTTCTTT. Full variable domain (rest looked up from reference TRBV19 and TRBJ1-1): DGGITQSPKYLFRKEGQNVTLSCEQNLNHDAMYWYRQDPGQGLRLIYYSQIVNDFQKGDIAEGYSVSREKKESFPLTVTSAQKNPTAFYLCASSMQNTEAFFGQGTRLTVV.

The gene calls are TRBV6-6 and TRBJ1-1; D remains unclear. Germline CDR1 MNHNY, CDR2 SVGAGI (reference sequence). CDR3 length: 12 residues. Trimming left V 5 bases short and J 1 base short, with 5 bases between. In DNA, the CDR3 is TGTGCCAGCAGTCGACAGAACACTGAAGCTTTCTTT. It codes for CASSRQNTEAFF.

This clone was seen once. V gene TRBV5-6 combines with J gene TRBJ2-1, with 7 bases that match TRBD1. Germline-derived CDR1 and CDR2 are SGHDT and YYEEEE. The V and J ends lost 4 bases and 9 bases, in that order; junction bases with no gene match: 7. This CDR3 has 13 amino acids. CDR3 amino acids: CASSLKTGVEQFF. The CDR3 DNA reads as TGTGCCAGCAGCCTGAAAACAGGGGTTGAGCAGTTCTTC.

The rearrangement joins TRBV2 to TRBJ1-1; 9 nucleotides line up with TRBD1. Germline V gives CDR1 SNHLY, CDR2 FYNNEI. The CDR3 totals 15 residues. The junction had 6 bases not matched to a gene; V was cut back by 4 bases and J by 3 bases. The DNA of the CDR3 is TGTGCCAGCAGTGCAGCCGGGACAGGGTACACTGAAGCTTTCTTT. Translating gives CASSAAGTGYTEAFF. The whole variable domain, filled in from reference TRBV2 and TRBJ1-1, reads EPEVTQTPSHQVTQMGQEVILRCVPISNHLYFYWYRQILGQKVEFLVSFYNNEISEKSEIFDDQFSVERPDGSNFTLKIRSTKLEDSAMYFCASSAAGTGYTEAFFGQGTRLTVV.

The rearrangement links TRBV6-5 to TRBJ1-2; D is ambiguous. V was trimmed by 2 bases and J by 3 bases, leaving 10 bases between them. CDR1 is MNHEY, CDR2 SVGAGI, per germline. CDR3 length: 14 amino acids. The CDR3, as DNA: TGTGCCAGCAGTTACGGGAGGACTTACTATGGCTACACCTTC. Protein: CASSYGRTYYGYTF.

This chain's CDR3 is CASSSAMIATNEKLFF. The CDR3 nucleotides are TGTGCCAGCAGCTCGGCCATGATCGCAACTAATGAAAAACTGTTTTTT. The chain is built from TRBV7-2 and TRBJ1-4; D not resolved. V was trimmed by 4 bases and J by 0 bases, leaving 12 bases between them. The CDR3 runs to 16 residues. The germline gives CDR1 SGHTA, CDR2 FQGNSA.

The V call is TRBV5-4, the J call TRBJ1-1; maybe TRBD1 (6 bases). The germline V gene has CDR1 SGHNT and CDR2 YYREEE (reference sequence). The ends were cut back, 0 bases at V and 7 bases at J, with 10 bases in the middle. CDR3 length: 13 residues. The CDR3 loop is CASSLAQGIEAFF. In DNA form, the CDR3 reads TGTGCCAGCAGCTTGGCCCAGGGGATTGAAGCTTTCTTT. The whole variable domain, remainder taken from reference TRBV5-4 and TRBJ1-1, is ETGVTQSPTHLIKTRGQQVTLRCSSQSGHNTVSWYQQALGQGPQFIFQYYREEENGRGNFPPRFSGLQFPNYSSELNVNALELDDSALYLCASSLAQGIEAFFGQGTRLTVV.

The gene calls are TRBV6-1 and TRBJ2-2, with D hard to call. The CDR3 loop spans 13 amino acids. The germline gives CDR1 MNHNS, CDR2 SASEGT. V lost 0 bases, J lost 4 bases, and 3 bases lay in between. The CDR3, as DNA: TGTGCCAGCAGTGAAGCTCCCACCGGGGAGCTGTTTTTT. Translation: CASSEAPTGELFF.

This chain uses TRBV9 with TRBJ2-2; D possibly corresponds to TRBD2 (5 bases). V was cut by 4 bases and J by 13 bases, with 14 bases left in between. The CDR3 has 12 amino acids. Germline V gene lookup returns CDR1 SGDLS and CDR2 YYNGEE. This chain's CDR3 is CASSFHGRGLFF. CDR3 DNA sequence: TGTGCCAGCAGCTTCCACGGTCGGGGGCTGTTTTTT. Together with reference TRBV9 and TRBJ2-2, the CDR3 gives the full variable domain: DSGVTQTPKHLITATGQRVTLRCSPRSGDLSVYWYQQSLDQGLQFLIQYYNGEERAKGNILERFSAQQFPDLHSELNLSSLELGDSALYFCASSFHGRGLFFGEGSRLTVL.